This T cell receptor (beta chain) was identified in a study of T cell responses to AZD1222 COVID-19 vaccine. The CDR3 has 14 residues. Germline V CDR1 and CDR2: SQVTM, ANQGSEA. V was cut by 4 bases and J by 2 bases, with 15 bases left in between. Whole-study findings and limits: Just a handful of AZD1222 recipients were seropositive at baseline.

Comments on this clone: The antigen is not known.

Generated by immunoSEQ multiplex PCR, the TCRdb table keeps only in-frame clones and is missing some. The profile covers some 160,000 clones, with more than 90% appearing a single time and over 1.5% taken by the ten largest. The sequence was obtained from an adult in good health. The J gene is TRBJ2-7, the V gene TRBV29-1; a possible D gene is TRBD1 (5 bases). This sample comprised peripheral blood, obtained on day 0 of AZD1222 vaccination. The CDR3 protein is CSVAYQGYTYEQYF. CDR3 sequence (DNA): TGCAGCGTTGCGTACCAGGGTTATACCTACGAGCAGTACTTC.